This TCR beta chain originates from a study of T cell responses to AZD1222 COVID-19 vaccine. Whole-study results and caveats: Increased Spike-specific TCR breadth and depth were observed after two AZD1222 doses. Baseline testing showed seropositivity in only a handful of AZD1222 recipients. White British donors predominated, females outnumbered males, and clonal diversity was possibly underestimated.

As concerns this clone: Antigen unknown.

Measured with immunoSEQ multiplex PCR; TCRdb has only the in-frame clones, and not every one. The table lists about 90,000 clones, around 85% of them singletons. This specimen consisted of peripheral blood, obtained 28 days after the second AZD1222 dose. This clonotype was obtained from an adult who received the AZD1222 COVID-19 vaccine.

Here the CDR3 DNA reads TGTGCCAGCAGCCCGAATCTGGGGACAGGGGGAAGAGAGACCCAGTACTTC. Translated, it gives CASSPNLGTGGRETQYF. The chain carries TRBV3-1 (or the pseudogene TRBV3-2) and TRBJ2-5, with TRBD1 identical over 11 bases. Germline V gives CDR1 LGHDT, CDR2 YNNKEL (reference sequence). V was clipped by 4 bases and J by 4 bases; unmatched bases: 11. CDR3 length equals 17 residues.